Each of the 30 T cell receptor beta chains below was sequenced from the same sample in a study of blood T cell repertoires in COVID-19. The table came from immunoSEQ multiplex PCR; TCRdb's copy has only in-frame clones and leaves some out. The sample holds 180,000 or so clones, over 75% seen once. The sample consisted of peripheral blood. These receptors were obtained from a human donor with active or convalescent COVID-19. The donor label of this sample is uncertain.

The chain carries TRBV19 and TRBJ2-7; perhaps TRBD1 as D (5 bases). Germline V gene data show CDR1 as LNHDA and CDR2 as SQIVND (reference sequence). Trimming took 2 bases from V and 5 from J, leaving 16 bases between them. The CDR3 has 15 amino acids. The CDR3 region has the DNA TGTGCCAGTAGTATATCCCCCAGCAGGGTGGACGAGCAGTACTTC. This sequence encodes CASSISPSRVDEQYF. Supplemented by reference TRBV19 and TRBJ2-7, the full variable domain reads DGGITQSPKYLFRKEGQNVTLSCEQNLNHDAMYWYRQDPGQGLRLIYYSQIVNDFQKGDIAEGYSVSREKKESFPLTVTSAQKNPTAFYLCASSISPSRVDEQYFGPGTRLTVT.

A single count supports this clone. The rearrangement links TRBV5-8 to TRBJ1-5; D is unresolved. The CDR3 runs to 13 residues. The germline gives CDR1 SGHTS, CDR2 YDEGEE. V dropped 4 bases and J dropped 0 bases, with 5 bases sitting between them. The CDR3 region is CASSLVSNQPQHF. In DNA, the CDR3 is TGTGCCAGCAGCCTAGTTAGCAATCAGCCCCAGCATTTT.

The CDR3 here is CSVLTYRTYEQYF. The CDR3 bases are TGCAGCGTTCTGACATATCGTACCTACGAGCAGTACTTC. The genes are TRBV29-1 and TRBJ2-7; D unclear. Trimming removed 5 bases at V and 2 bases at J, with 13 bases between. This CDR3 contains 13 residues. Germline V gives CDR1 SQVTM, CDR2 ANQGSEA.

V usage is TRBV5-1 and J usage is TRBJ2-1, with 7 bases aligning to TRBD2. V lost 2 bases to trimming and J lost 3 bases; unmatched junction nucleotides: 8. The CDR3 spans 16 residues. Germline V gene sequence: CDR1 SGHRS, CDR2 YFSETQ. The chain's CDR3 is CASSLLGLGVYNEQFF. CDR3 coding DNA: TGCGCCAGCAGCTTACTCGGACTAGGGGTCTACAATGAGCAGTTCTTC.

The CDR3 here is CASSLAGTISTDTQYF. In nucleotides, the CDR3 is TGCGCCAGCAGCTTGGCCGGGACAATCAGCACAGATACGCAGTATTTT. The chain uses TRBV5-1 and TRBJ2-3; weak D call: TRBD1 (6 bases). V was pared by 0 bases and J by 0 bases, with 11 bases between. The CDR3 is 16 amino acids. CDR1 and CDR2 from the germline V gene are SGHRS and YFSETQ.

This clone was counted a few times. This chain uses TRBV24-1 with TRBJ1-6, with TRBD1 matching 8 bases. Unmatched junction bases numbered 23, after V lost 3 bases and J lost 5 bases. Germline V gene data show CDR1 as KGHDR and CDR2 as SFDVKD. The CDR3 is 22 amino acids. In DNA form, the CDR3 reads TGTGCCACCAGTGATGACATTCAAATCGGTCCGGTTACAGGGGGAGATAATTCACCCCTCCACTTT. Residues: CATSDDIQIGPVTGGDNSPLHF.

Only one count was recorded for this clone. This chain uses TRBV5-1 with TRBJ2-2; 12 bases line up with TRBD2. In germline, CDR1 is SGHRS, CDR2 YFSETQ. Trimming took 3 bases from V and 6 from J; bases not matched to a gene: 6. The CDR3 is made up of 16 amino acids. CDR3 sequence reads: CASSSRLAGASGELFF. The CDR3 nucleotides are TGCGCCAGCAGCTCGAGACTAGCGGGAGCATCCGGGGAGCTGTTTTTT.

The chain is built from TRBV28 and TRBJ2-3; 8 bases line up with TRBD1. There are 16 residues in the CDR3. Germline V gene sequence: CDR1 MDHEN, CDR2 SYDVKM. V dropped 8 bases and J dropped 0; count of bases not matched to a gene: 10. CDR3 sequence reads: CASSSRGRGSTDTQYF. CDR3 DNA sequence: TGTGCCAGCTCCAGCAGGGGGCGCGGTAGCACAGATACGCAGTATTTT. Drawing the rest from reference TRBV28 and TRBJ2-3, the complete variable domain is DVKVTQSSRYLVKRTGEKVFLECVQDMDHENMFWYRQDPGLGLRLIYFSYDVKMKEKGDIPEGYSVSREKKERFSLILESASTNQTSMYLCASSSRGRGSTDTQYFGPGTRLTVL.

The CDR3 loop reads CASSQAQTGADTQYF. The DNA of the CDR3 is TGCGCCAGCAGCCAAGCACAAACAGGGGCAGATACGCAGTATTTT. This chain uses TRBV4-1 with TRBJ2-3; 7 nucleotides line up with TRBD1. J was trimmed by 4 bases and V by 1 base; bases with no gene match: 5. CDR1 is MGHRA, CDR2 YSYEKL, per germline. The CDR3 covers 15 residues.

The V and J genes are TRBV11-3 and TRBJ1-2; TRBD1 matches 7 bases. The CDR3 has 14 amino acids. Germline lookup yields CDR1 SGHNT and CDR2 YENEEA. J lost 4 bases, V lost 5 bases, and 7 bases had no gene match. CDR3 amino acids: CASSQGGCTYGYTF. CDR3 coding DNA: TGTGCCAGCAGCCAGGGGGGCTGTACCTATGGCTACACCTTC.

The chain uses TRBV14 and TRBJ2-4; the D gene could be TRBD1 or TRBD2 (5 bases each). Germline CDR1 reads SGHDN; CDR2 reads FVKESK. The CDR3 totals 15 residues. V was trimmed by 4 bases and J by 0 bases, leaving 10 bases between them. The CDR3 loop is CASSREGLAKNIQYF. The DNA for the CDR3 is TGTGCCAGCAGCCGAGAGGGGCTAGCCAAAAACATTCAGTACTTC.

This clone was observed a handful of times. The CDR3: CSASAGTQNSPLHF. DNA for the CDR3: TGCAGTGCTAGTGCCGGGACACAGAATTCACCCCTCCACTTT. This chain joins TRBV20-1 and TRBJ1-6, with D tentatively TRBD1 (6 bases). Per germline, CDR1 DFQATT and CDR2 SNEGSKA (reference sequence). The CDR3 has 14 residues. The V gene lost 3 bases and the J gene lost 7 bases, with 13 bases spanning the gap.

The chain employs TRBV6-5 and TRBJ2-3; the D gene is possibly TRBD2 (5 bases). CDR1 is MNHEY, CDR2 SVGAGI, per germline. CDR3 length: 11 residues. Trimming pared 7 bases from V and 6 bases from J, leaving 8 bases between. CDR3 DNA: TGTGCCAGCACCCGGGGTGATACGCAGTATTTT. This encodes CASTRGDTQYF.

The CDR3 bases are TGTGCCATCAGTGAGTCTAGGGGAACGTACAATGAGCAGTTCTTC. This codes for CAISESRGTYNEQFF. The genes are TRBV10-3 and TRBJ2-1, with D possibly being TRBD1 (5 bases). The CDR3 contains 15 residues. Per the germline V gene, CDR1 is ENHRY and CDR2 is SYGVKD. Trimming removed 0 bases from V and 4 bases from J, with 10 bases in between.

This clone was seen only a few times. The chain couples TRBV5-1 to TRBJ2-1; perhaps TRBD1 as D (5 bases). The CDR3 length is 12 residues. V shed 1 base and J shed 10 bases, with 9 bases lying between them. Germline V lookup: CDR1 SGHRS, CDR2 YFSETQ. CDR3 DNA: TGCGCCAGCAGCTTGAATTCAGGGGAGCAGTTCTTC. Translating gives CASSLNSGEQFF.

This clone appeared once. The gene calls are TRBV12-3 or TRBV12-4 and TRBJ1-1, with D possibly matching TRBD1 (5 bases). The V end lost 4 bases, the J end lost 3 bases, and 9 bases lay between the germline ends. The CDR3 runs to 13 residues. This CDR3 reads CASSSTQDTEAFF. CDR3 in DNA: TGTGCCAGCAGTTCCACACAGGACACTGAAGCTTTCTTT.

The chain couples TRBV10-3 to TRBJ1-1, with D possibly being TRBD1 (6 bases). The CDR3 sequence is 11 residues long. The V end was cut by 7 bases, the J end by 6 bases, with 9 bases between. Looked up from germline, CDR1 is ENHRY and CDR2 is SYGVKD. The CDR3 DNA is TGTGCCATCACCAACAGGGCTGAAGCTTTCTTT. It translates to CAITNRAEAFF.

This clone was observed a few times. This chain joins TRBV5-5 and TRBJ2-5; 9 nucleotides line up with TRBD2. The CDR3 is 14 amino acids. V trimming: 2 bases; J trimming: 1 base; junction bases outside the gene matches: 0. CDR1 is SGHKS, CDR2 YYEKEE, per germline (reference sequence). The CDR3 protein is CASSLAGGQETQYF. CDR3 nucleotides: TGTGCCAGCAGCTTAGCGGGGGGCCAAGAGACCCAGTACTTC.

The chain joins TRBV19 to TRBJ1-2; 8 bases match TRBD1. Trimming at V came to 3 bases and at J to 6 bases, leaving 3 bases not matched to a gene. The CDR3 is made up of 13 amino acids. CDR1 and CDR2 (germline): LNHDA, SQIVND (reference sequence). DNA for the CDR3: TGTGCCAGTAGTATTCTGACAGGGGATGGCTACACCTTC. This gives the protein CASSILTGDGYTF.

V is TRBV20-1 and J is TRBJ2-1; 14 bases fit TRBD2. Germline loops: CDR1 DFQATT, CDR2 SNEGSKA (reference sequence). The V segment lost 4 bases and the J segment 10 bases; nucleotides outside the gene matches: 12. The CDR3 totals 16 residues. CDR3: CSANDRLAGGPQEQFF. CDR3 coding DNA: TGCAGTGCTAATGACCGACTAGCGGGGGGGCCACAGGAGCAGTTCTTC.

The chain is built from TRBV13 and TRBJ2-7, with 9 bases lining up with TRBD2. Germline-derived CDR1 and CDR2 are PRHDT and FYEKMQ (reference sequence). V gave up 5 bases and J gave up 9 bases; unmatched junction bases: 11. This CDR3 has 14 residues. The CDR3 spells CASSKTSGRSGQYF. DNA of the CDR3: TGTGCCAGCAGCAAGACTAGCGGTAGAAGTGGGCAGTACTTC. Full variable domain (missing parts from reference TRBV13 and TRBJ2-7): AAGVIQSPRHLIKEKRETATLKCYPIPRHDTVYWYQQGPGQDPQFLISFYEKMQSDKGSIPDRFSAQQFSDYHSELNMSSLELGDSALYFCASSKTSGRSGQYFGPGTRLTVT.

The sample holds one count of this clone. The rearrangement joins TRBV7-9 to TRBJ2-3; D may be TRBD2 (6 bases). The CDR3 is 13 amino acids. CDR1 is SEHNR, CDR2 FQNEAQ, per germline (reference sequence). V lost 6 bases, J lost 4 bases, and 11 bases lay in between. The CDR3 here is CASRDSSADTQYF. CDR3 bases: TGTGCCAGCAGGGACTCTAGCGCAGATACGCAGTATTTT. Based on the CDR3 plus reference TRBV7-9 and TRBJ2-3, the full variable domain is DTGVSQNPRHKITKRGQNVTFRCDPISEHNRLYWYRQTLGQGPEFLTYFQNEAQLEKSRLLSDRFSAERPKGSFSTLEIQRTEQGDSAMYLCASRDSSADTQYFGPGTRLTVL.

The chain uses TRBV7-6 and TRBJ1-4, with 7 bases fitting TRBD1. V was clipped by 5 bases and J by 4 bases; unmatched bases: 4. The CDR3 loop spans 14 amino acids. Germline V gives CDR1 SGHVS, CDR2 FNYEAQ. As DNA, the CDR3 is TGTGCCAGCAGCCCGACAGGGTTTAATGAAAAACTGTTTTTT. It is translated as CASSPTGFNEKLFF.

There are a few counts of this clone. The chain recombines TRBV24-1 with TRBJ2-1; 8 bases are shared with TRBD2. CDR3 length: 20 amino acids. Germline V lookup: CDR1 KGHDR, CDR2 SFDVKD. V was pared by 0 bases and J by 0 bases, with 12 bases of the junction left unmatched. CDR3 DNA sequence: TGTGCCACCAGTGATTTGACTAGCGGTAGGTCGGGTAGCTCCTACAATGAGCAGTTCTTC. Its translation is CATSDLTSGRSGSSYNEQFF.

The rearrangement joins TRBV10-3 to TRBJ2-3; D may be TRBD1 (5 bases). V shed 5 bases and J shed 2 bases, with 14 bases lying between them. Per germline, CDR1 ENHRY and CDR2 SYGVKD. The CDR3 spans 15 residues. The DNA of the CDR3 is TGTGCCATCAGTAGCAGGGTTCAACCCACAGATACGCAGTATTTT. Protein: CAISSRVQPTDTQYF.

V is TRBV28 and J is TRBJ1-1; D gene ambiguous. The CDR3 has 13 residues. V was trimmed by 4 bases and J by 6 bases, leaving 12 bases between them. Germline V gives CDR1 MDHEN, CDR2 SYDVKM. In nucleotides, the CDR3 is TGTGCCAGCAGTTACCCCGACTGGCCTGAAGCTTTCTTT. It codes for CASSYPDWPEAFF.

J is TRBJ2-7 and V is TRBV27; 9 bases line up with TRBD1. Germline trimming cut 3 bases from V and 1 base from J; bases unmatched to any gene: 19. Germline CDR1 reads MNHEY; CDR2 reads SMNVEV (reference sequence). The CDR3 runs to 20 residues. The CDR3 nucleotides read TGTGCCAGCAGTTTCTGGGGTTCCGGGACAGGGACTCTCGTTTCCTACGAGCAGTACTTC. It encodes CASSFWGSGTGTLVSYEQYF.

The chain employs TRBV7-9 and TRBJ1-2; D is unclear. Trimming shortened V by 5 bases and J by 4 bases, and 14 bases separated the two germline ends. Germline V gene data show CDR1 as SEHNR and CDR2 as FQNEAQ (reference sequence). This CDR3 is 14 amino acids long. CDR3 nucleotides: TGTGCCAGCAGCCAAAGACCGGGAGGCTATGGCTACACCTTC. It yields the protein CASSQRPGGYGYTF.

This chain links TRBV28 with TRBJ1-4, with D perhaps matching TRBD1 (5 bases). V lost 2 bases, J lost 10 bases, and 14 bases lay in between. This CDR3 region has 14 residues. Per the germline V gene, CDR1 is MDHEN and CDR2 is SYDVKM. The CDR3 reads CASSLEGRVGKLFF. The CDR3 DNA reads TGTGCCAGCAGTTTAGAGGGGAGGGTTGGAAAACTGTTTTTT.

The V gene is TRBV2, the J gene TRBJ2-7; 10 bases map to TRBD1. Unmatched junction bases numbered 11, after V lost 11 bases and J lost 7 bases. Germline V lookup: CDR1 SNHLY, CDR2 FYNNEI. The CDR3 contains 13 residues. The CDR3 DNA is TGTGCCGCCCGCCGGGACAGGGGTAGTGAGCAGTACTTC. It translates to CAARRDRGSEQYF.